This paragraph reports one T cell receptor (beta chain). This record belongs to a study of blood T cell repertoires in COVID-19. On the study more broadly: Samples taken during acute and convalescent COVID-19 were collected in the United States, Italy and Spain.

Clones were sequenced by immunoSEQ multiplex PCR, and TCRdb holds only the in-frame ones, with some missing. The table includes approximately 90,000 clones, 75% to 90% detected once. The sample was peripheral blood. This receptor was taken from a woman at least 80 years old with acute or convalescent COVID-19.

In DNA form, the CDR3 reads TGTGCCAGCAGTCAAACAGGATTATCACCCCTCCACTTT. Translation gives CASSQTGLSPLHF. The J gene is TRBJ1-6, the V gene TRBV11-2, with D maybe TRBD1 (5 bases). The germline V and J ends were trimmed by 6 bases and 10 bases, with 13 bases remaining between them. There are 13 residues in the CDR3. Germline V gives CDR1 SGHAT, CDR2 FQNNGV.